Presented here are 24 T cell receptor beta chains from one specimen sequenced in a study of T cells in Graves' hyperthyroidism and ophthalmopathy. TCR beta CDR3 regions were amplified from RNA transcripts. The HTBI primer set was used in a first-round RT-PCR of the TCR CDR3. TCRdb re-analysed the multiplex PCR reads in MiXCR, keeping a single row per CDR3 protein. The sample has approximately 300,000 distinct CDR3 sequences, 17% seen once; the top ten hold over 50%. The sample consisted of blood. These receptors all come from an older woman with Graves' ophthalmopathy.

Only a few counts were recorded for this clonotype. The chain combines TRBV4-3 with TRBJ1-4, with D possibly TRBD1 on 6 matching bases. Trimming pared 0 bases from V and 10 bases from J, leaving 18 bases between. The CDR3 totals 16 residues. Germline lookup yields CDR1 LGHNA and CDR2 YSLEER. The CDR3 sequence: CASSQERGQGRVKLFF. CDR3 coding DNA: TGCGCCAGCAGCCAAGAAAGAGGTCAGGGGCGGGTAAAACTGTTTTTT.

This clonotype was observed at least ten times. V and J are TRBV7-2 and TRBJ1-5, with D possibly TRBD1 on 6 matching bases. The germline CDR1 and CDR2 sequences are SGHTA and FQGNSA. This CDR3 has 15 amino acids. V lost 4 bases and J 0 bases, leaving 10 bases between the germline ends. CDR3 sequence: CASSYTGNSNQPQHF. CDR3 sequence (DNA): TGTGCCAGCAGCTATACAGGGAATAGCAATCAGCCCCAGCATTTT.

With respect to this clonotype: This may arise from a read error, as a much more abundant clone is one base away. J is TRBJ1-3 and V is TRBV7-6; a possible D gene is TRBD1 (6 bases). V dropped 5 bases and J dropped 4 bases, with 15 bases sitting between them. This CDR3 spans 15 amino acids. CDR1 is SGHVS and CDR2 is FNYEAQ in the germline V gene. CDR3 bases: TGTGCCAGCAGCGCATTTCAGGGGCCAGGAAACACCATATATTTT. Translated: CASSAFQGPGNTIYF.

This clonotype was found a few times. V and J are TRBV4-2 and TRBJ1-5; tentative D call: TRBD1 (6 bases). V dropped 4 bases and J dropped 5 bases, with 21 bases sitting between them. Germline loops: CDR1 LGHNA, CDR2 YNFKEQ. The CDR3 contains 17 residues. In DNA form, the CDR3 reads TGTGCCAGCAGCCGAGGGCAGACATCAGGGGACGATCAGCCCCAGCATTTT. The encoded protein is CASSRGQTSGDDQPQHF.

This clonotype occurred many times. V is TRBV13 and J is TRBJ2-2, with TRBD1 matching over 8 bases. The germline V gene encodes CDR1 PRHDT and CDR2 FYEKMQ (reference sequence). Trimming removed 5 bases from V and 4 bases from J; junction bases left unmatched: 3. This CDR3 is built from 14 residues. The DNA for the CDR3 is TGTGCCAGCAGCCTGGACAGGGCCACCGGGGAGCTGTTTTTT. This codes for CASSLDRATGELFF.

This clonotype was recorded a few times. The chain joins TRBV2 to TRBJ1-5; a possible D gene is TRBD1 (6 bases). Germline values: CDR1 SNHLY, CDR2 FYNNEI. The CDR3 is 14 amino acids. V was pared by 7 bases and J by 0 bases, with 10 bases between. CDR3 DNA: TGTGCCAGCACAGGACAGAGTAGCAATCAGCCCCAGCATTTT. Amino acids: CASTGQSSNQPQHF.

The V call is TRBV19, the J call TRBJ1-5; maybe TRBD1 (5 bases). Germline V lookup: CDR1 LNHDA, CDR2 SQIVND (reference sequence). The length of the CDR3 is 13 residues. Between the trimmed V and J ends, which lost 6 bases and 4 bases, there was a span of 10 bases. This CDR3 reads CASSQTENQPQHF. The CDR3 nucleotides are TGTGCCAGTAGCCAGACAGAAAATCAGCCCCAGCATTTT.

In this sample, this clonotype turned up a few times. V gene TRBV12-5 combines with J gene TRBJ2-3; D unresolved. Germline CDR1 and CDR2: LGHNT and FRNRAP. Trimming took 1 base from V and 0 from J, leaving 2 bases between them. The length of the CDR3 is 13 residues. CDR3 DNA: TGTGCTAGTGGTTTGGGCAGCACAGATACGCAGTATTTT. Encoded protein: CASGLGSTDTQYF.

This clonotype came up many times. The chain has TRBV5-1 and TRBJ1-4; 9 bases align to TRBD1. The CDR3 sequence is 16 residues long. Germline values: CDR1 SGHRS, CDR2 YFSETQ. Trimming removed 2 bases from V and 7 bases from J; junction bases left unmatched: 9. In DNA, the CDR3 is TGCGCCAGCAGCTTCTCGATACCGGGACAGGGTGAAAAACTGTTTTTT. This translates into CASSFSIPGQGEKLFF. The variable domain in full, completed from reference TRBV5-1 and TRBJ1-4, reads KAGVTQTPRYLIKTRGQQVTLSCSPISGHRSVSWYQQTPGQGLQFLFEYFSETQRNKGNFPGRFSGRQFSNSRSEMNVSTLELGDSALYLCASSFSIPGQGEKLFFGSGTQLSVL.

At least ten counts were recorded for this clonotype. Just one base apart from a much larger clone, this may be a read error. The rearrangement joins TRBV5-5 to TRBJ2-7; possibly TRBD2 for D (5 bases). V was shortened by 2 bases and J by 3 bases, with 6 bases between the two germline ends. Germline-derived CDR1 and CDR2 are SGHKS and YYEKEE (reference sequence). This CDR3 spans 12 amino acids. CDR3 sequence (DNA): TGTGCCAGCAGCTTCCGGGGCTACGAGCAGTACTTC. Its translation is CASSFRGYEQYF.

This clonotype was seen a handful of times. The rearrangement links TRBV7-9 to TRBJ1-1; TRBD1 aligns across 10 bases. V was clipped by 3 bases and J by 6 bases; unmatched bases: 4. The CDR3 sequence is 14 residues long. Germline CDR1 and CDR2: SEHNR and FQNEAQ (reference sequence). This CDR3 reads CASSFGTGDSEAFF. CDR3 in DNA: TGTGCCAGCAGCTTCGGGACAGGGGATTCTGAAGCTTTCTTT.

This clonotype was counted a single time. This clone may be a read error of a much larger clone one base away. The CDR3 DNA follows: TGTGCCAGCAGTGAAGCGCAACACCGGATTGAAGCTTTCTTT. Translation: CASSEAQHRIEAFF. The J gene is TRBJ1-1, the V gene TRBV6-1; D remains ambiguous. Looked up from germline, CDR1 is MNHNS and CDR2 is SASEGT. With 0 bases removed from V and 7 bases from J, the gap between germline ends came to 12 bases. This CDR3 region has 14 residues.

Ten or more counts support this clonotype. The rearrangement joins TRBV20-1 to TRBJ2-2; 14 positions match TRBD2. Germline loops: CDR1 DFQATT, CDR2 SNEGSKA (reference sequence). The V gene end was trimmed by 6 bases and the J gene end by 7 bases; junction bases not matched to a gene: 7. The CDR3 totals 15 residues. CDR3 sequence reads: CSARTSGGRGGELFF. CDR3 coding DNA: TGCAGTGCACGGACTAGCGGGGGGCGGGGCGGGGAGCTGTTTTTT.

The chain recombines TRBV5-4 with TRBJ1-6; 8 bases align to TRBD1. The CDR3 has 15 amino acids. Trimming removed 4 bases from V and 8 bases from J; junction bases left unmatched: 8. The germline V gene encodes CDR1 SGHNT and CDR2 YYREEE (reference sequence). CDR3 sequence (DNA): TGTGCCAGCAGCATGGCCAGGGGGCGTGATTCACCCCTCCACTTT. This translates into CASSMARGRDSPLHF.

This clonotype was detected a few times. J is TRBJ2-4 and V is TRBV5-1; 8 bases map to TRBD1. This CDR3 contains 16 residues. The germline V gene has CDR1 SGHRS and CDR2 YFSETQ. J lost 6 bases, V lost 4 bases, and 12 bases had no gene match. The CDR3 DNA sequence: TGCGCCAGCAGCCGCGGGACAGGAGGTCCCGGAAACATTCAGTACTTC. Amino acids: CASSRGTGGPGNIQYF.

This clonotype was observed a few times. The chain is built from TRBV18 and TRBJ1-5, with 7 bases lining up with TRBD1. CDR1 and CDR2 (germline): KGHSH, LQKENI. V was pared by 6 bases and J by 0 bases, with 5 bases of the junction left unmatched. This CDR3 has 15 residues. The CDR3 loop is CASSRGQASNQPQHF. CDR3 nucleotides: TGTGCCAGCTCGCGCGGACAGGCTAGCAATCAGCCCCAGCATTTT.

This clonotype was counted at least ten times. The gene calls are TRBV12-3 or TRBV12-4 and TRBJ1-1; D gene uncertain. This CDR3 is built from 13 residues. Trimming left V 5 bases short and J 0 bases short, with 7 bases between. The CDR3 DNA reads TGTGCCAGCAGTACTTTAATGAACACTGAAGCTTTCTTT. Translation: CASSTLMNTEAFF.

This clonotype was counted only a few times. The V gene is TRBV9, the J gene TRBJ2-1; possibly TRBD2 for D (6 bases). The CDR3 covers 15 residues. With 0 bases removed from V and 6 bases from J, the gap between germline ends came to 13 bases. Germline loops: CDR1 SGDLS, CDR2 YYNGEE. CDR3 sequence reads: CASSVVNGGLNEQFF. The CDR3 nucleotides read TGTGCCAGCAGCGTAGTTAACGGGGGACTCAATGAGCAGTTCTTC. The full variable domain, with the rest looked up from reference TRBV9 and TRBJ2-1, is DSGVTQTPKHLITATGQRVTLRCSPRSGDLSVYWYQQSLDQGLQFLIQYYNGEERAKGNILERFSAQQFPDLHSELNLSSLELGDSALYFCASSVVNGGLNEQFFGPGTRLTVL.

This clonotype was recorded at least ten times. The gene calls are TRBV11-2 and TRBJ2-1, with 10 bases fitting TRBD1. V lost 0 bases, J lost 12 bases, and 8 bases stayed unmatched. Germline CDR1 is SGHAT and CDR2 is FQNNGV. The CDR3 spans 15 residues. The CDR3 DNA reads as TGTGCCAGCAGCTTAGACCGGGGACAGGGGAGCGGGCAGTTCTTC. Translating it yields CASSLDRGQGSGQFF. The complete variable domain, with remaining parts taken from reference TRBV11-2 and TRBJ2-1, reads EAGVAQSPRYKIIEKRQSVAFWCNPISGHATLYWYQQILGQGPKLLIQFQNNGVVDDSQLPKDRFSAERLKGVDSTLKIQPAKLEDSAVYLCASSLDRGQGSGQFFGPGTRLTVL.

In its sample, this clonotype was seen many times. The chain joins TRBV24-1 to TRBJ2-3; 13 bases agree with TRBD2. V lost 4 bases to trimming and J lost 9 bases; unmatched junction nucleotides: 9. CDR1 and CDR2 (germline): KGHDR, SFDVKD. This CDR3 is 16 amino acids long. Here the CDR3 reads CATSDRTSGGPWTQYF. DNA for the CDR3: TGTGCCACCAGTGACAGGACTAGCGGGGGACCCTGGACGCAGTATTTT.

This clonotype was seen a few times. The chain carries TRBV6-1 and TRBJ1-2, with a weak D call TRBD1 (5 bases). CDR1 is MNHNS and CDR2 is SASEGT in the germline V gene. The CDR3 totals 16 residues. The V end was cut by 1 base, the J end by 3 bases, with 15 bases between. The CDR3 loop reads CASSEDRPGLHYGYTF. The CDR3, as DNA: TGTGCCAGCAGTGAAGATAGGCCGGGACTGCACTATGGCTACACCTTC.

This rearrangement joins TRBV27 to TRBJ2-3, with 8 bases fitting TRBD2. The germline V gene encodes CDR1 MNHEY and CDR2 SMNVEV (reference sequence). With V trimmed by 6 bases and J by 5 bases, 13 bases remained unmatched. The CDR3 has 16 residues. This CDR3 is CASRQPGLELIDTQYF. CDR3 sequence (DNA): TGTGCCAGCAGACAACCGGGACTAGAGCTTATAGATACGCAGTATTTT.

This clonotype was seen many times. The genes are TRBV5-1 and TRBJ2-7; 7 bases agree with TRBD2. With V trimmed by 1 base and J by 5 bases, 6 bases remained unmatched. CDR1 and CDR2 from the germline V gene are SGHRS and YFSETQ. The CDR3 has 14 amino acids. This CDR3 reads CASSLLVGGNEQYF. CDR3 bases: TGCGCCAGCAGCTTGCTAGTCGGGGGGAACGAGCAGTACTTC. Supplemented by reference TRBV5-1 and TRBJ2-7, the full variable domain reads KAGVTQTPRYLIKTRGQQVTLSCSPISGHRSVSWYQQTPGQGLQFLFEYFSETQRNKGNFPGRFSGRQFSNSRSEMNVSTLELGDSALYLCASSLLVGGNEQYFGPGTRLTVT.

This clonotype was picked up many times. CDR3 loop: CSAPRNTEAFF. The CDR3, as DNA: TGCAGTGCTCCCCGGAACACTGAAGCTTTCTTT. The V and J genes are TRBV20-1 and TRBJ1-1; D not certain. This CDR3 contains 11 residues. Germline V lookup: CDR1 DFQATT, CDR2 SNEGSKA (reference sequence). V lost 5 bases, J lost 1 base, and 5 bases lay in between.